The clone carrying this TCR beta chain has at least ten counts. Its antigen is undetermined. TCRdb ran MiXCR on the reads and lists one entry per CDR3 protein. The data hold under 200,000 distinct CDR3 sequences, with roughly a fifth observed a single time. The source of the sample is a study of T cell repertoires in cytomegalovirus infection. Overall study: Based on public TCR beta signatures, there were indications of CMV infection and of a matching HLA type.

Germline-derived CDR1 and CDR2 are MNHEY and SMNVEV (reference sequence). The CDR3 covers 14 residues. The V end was cut by 3 bases, the J end by 9 bases, with 15 bases between. Study-wide findings and caveats: What dominated the ex vivo response were HLA-C-restricted CMV-specific TCR beta clonotypes. The study identified carriers of CMV plus the relevant HLA from cumulative public TCR beta family frequency.

The sample in question was CD8+ T cells from cultured PBMCs, obtained from culture after CMV antigen stimulation. The sequence was obtained from a human donor in good health (CMV status not recorded). Some clones in this sample may be carry-over from other donors' samples. This sequence joins TRBV27 and TRBJ2-1; TRBD1 is a possible D gene (5 bases). The CDR3 protein is CASSLPGLRPEQFF. CDR3 nucleotides: TGTGCCAGCAGTTTGCCAGGGTTACGTCCTGAGCAGTTCTTC.